This TCR beta chain comes out of a study of vaccination and CD4 T cells after COVID-19. Study findings and constraints: SARS-CoV-2-reactive clonotypes rose nonsignificantly, with the median going from around 20 to 38.

Sample treatment: approximately 11-day PBMC culture with coronavirus spike peptide pools or control peptides (ViraFEST assay). This clonotype occurred a few times. Its antigen is as yet unknown. Sequencing of cultured CD4+ T cell DNA used the Oncomine TCR Beta short-read assay. TCRdb used MiXCR to reprocess the PCR reads, holding one entry per CDR3 protein. Of around 13,000 distinct CDR3 sequences detected, about 40% appear once; the ten largest clones hold about 20%. CDR3 length: 14 amino acids. Trimming took 3 bases from V and 2 from J, leaving 9 bases between them. Germline V gene data show CDR1 as MDHEN and CDR2 as SYDVKM.

Sequenced here: CD4+ T cells from blood, cultured in vitro, sampled before SARS-CoV-2 vaccination. The TCR comes from a human donor who had recovered from COVID-19. This chain links TRBV28 with TRBJ2-3; D uncertain. CDR3 sequence (DNA): TGTGCCAGCAGTTTTGCAGGATACACAGATACGCAGTATTTT. Translating it yields CASSFAGYTDTQYF.